These 5 T cell receptor beta chains were sequenced from one sample in a study of cytomegalovirus exposure and HLA in healthy donors. The PCR used 60 Vbeta and 13 Jbeta primers. Repertoires were generated with immunoSEQ multiplex PCR, while TCRdb's copy carries only in-frame clones and drops some. The sample yields under 170,000 clones, about 76% seen once. The sample consisted of PBMCs. The receptors here all came from a human donor in good health.

The chain joins TRBV2 to TRBJ1-4, with 10 bases matching TRBD1. The CDR3 loop spans 13 amino acids. The germline CDR1 and CDR2 sequences are SNHLY and FYNNEI. V gave up 7 bases and J gave up 6 bases; unmatched junction bases: 2. The CDR3 nucleotides are TGTGCCAGCAAAGGGACAGGGGATGAAAAACTGTTTTTT. This codes for CASKGTGDEKLFF.

This chain connects TRBV30 to TRBJ1-1; the D gene is possibly TRBD1 (5 bases). Germline CDR1 GTSNPN, CDR2 SVGIG (reference sequence). The CDR3 runs to 16 residues. Between the trimmed V and J ends, which lost 6 bases and 4 bases, there was a span of 24 bases. CDR3 sequence: CACRIVRGVEGTEAFF. In DNA, the CDR3 is TGTGCCTGTCGTATTGTCCGGGGGGTGGAGGGCACTGAAGCTTTCTTT.

The chain is built from TRBV15 and TRBJ2-7, with TRBD2 matching 13 bases. Germline CDR1 is LNHNV and CDR2 is YYDKDF (reference sequence). CDR3 length: 15 amino acids. J gave up 5 bases and V 8 bases, and 9 bases lay outside the gene matches. CDR3 DNA sequence: TGTGCCACCTCACTAGCGGGAGGGCCAAACCACGAGCAGTACTTC. This sequence encodes CATSLAGGPNHEQYF.

This sequence joins TRBV6-5 and TRBJ1-2; 9 nucleotides agree with TRBD1. This CDR3 has 13 amino acids. Germline CDR1 is MNHEY and CDR2 is SVGAGI. V was clipped by 5 bases and J by 8 bases; unmatched bases: 6. The CDR3 DNA reads TGTGCCAGCAGTGAACAGGGGGCGGGGGGCTACACCTTC. The encoded protein is CASSEQGAGGYTF.

The chain has TRBV7-9 and TRBJ1-1, with D possibly TRBD1 on 6 matching bases. From germline, CDR1 is SEHNR and CDR2 FQNEAQ (reference sequence). CDR3 length: 13 residues. Trimming removed 0 bases from V and 10 bases from J, with 12 bases in between. The CDR3 spells CASSLAQGSLAFF. The CDR3 region has the DNA TGTGCCAGCAGCTTAGCCCAGGGGAGTCTAGCTTTCTTT.